This T cell receptor beta chain came from a study of cytomegalovirus exposure and HLA in healthy donors. Study-level points and caveats: Most TCRs appeared rarely, but some public TCRs recurred in many donors.

Vbeta (60) and Jbeta (13) primers were used in the PCR. TCRdb keeps only in-frame clones here, not all; method: immunoSEQ multiplex PCR. The sample records some 250,000 clones, 82% being singletons. The V segment lost 3 bases and the J segment 0 bases; nucleotides outside the gene matches: 6. The CDR3 has 17 residues. CDR1 is SGHTS, CDR2 YDEGEE, per germline. Turning to this clone: Its antigen is currently unknown.

V usage is TRBV5-8 and J usage is TRBJ2-2; 9 bases align to TRBD2. This receptor was obtained from a woman between 40 and 55 years old in good health and CMV-seropositive. Material: PBMCs. The CDR3 is CASSYEGLASNTGELFF. The CDR3 nucleotides read TGTGCCAGCAGCTACGAAGGACTAGCGTCGAACACCGGGGAGCTGTTTTTT.